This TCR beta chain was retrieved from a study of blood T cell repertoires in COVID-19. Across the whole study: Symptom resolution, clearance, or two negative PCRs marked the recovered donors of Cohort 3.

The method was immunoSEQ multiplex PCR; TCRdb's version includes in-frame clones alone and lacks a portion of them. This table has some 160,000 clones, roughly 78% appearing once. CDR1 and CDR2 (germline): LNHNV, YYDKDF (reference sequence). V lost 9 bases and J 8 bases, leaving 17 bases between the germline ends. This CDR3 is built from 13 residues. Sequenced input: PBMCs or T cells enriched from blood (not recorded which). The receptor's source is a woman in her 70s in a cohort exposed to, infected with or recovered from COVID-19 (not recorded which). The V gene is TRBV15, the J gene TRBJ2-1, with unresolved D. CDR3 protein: CATAGGRHDEQFF. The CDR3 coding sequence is TGTGCCACTGCCGGTGGCAGACACGATGAGCAGTTCTTC.